This T cell receptor (beta chain) comes out of a study of shared clonotypes between healthy human individuals. Study observations and caveats: A reduction in generation probabilities was seen for non-shared clonotypes relative to those shared by all four donors. The authors expected sequencing depth to affect clonotype sharing among donors.

This CDR3 contains 16 residues. The V gene's germline CDR1 is MNHNS and CDR2 SASEGT. V gave up 3 bases and J gave up 6 bases; unmatched junction bases: 12. All donors were Caucasian adults living in Nashville, Tennessee. The input for sorted-subset replicate PCRs was about 210 ng DNA, around 27,000 T cell genomes. Generated by immunoSEQ multiplex PCR, the TCRdb table keeps only in-frame clones and is missing some. Found here are roughly 1,500,000 clones, approximately 98% of them singletons; the top ten hold 0.4% to 0.55%. Concerning this clone itself: Its target is unknown.

The receptor was isolated from a man in his thirties or forties in good health. The chain couples TRBV6-1 to TRBJ2-7, with 9 bases that match TRBD2. Sequencing was done on a sample of naive CD4+ T cells sorted from blood. Subset here: CD45RA+ positively selected. The DNA for the CDR3 is TGTGCCAGCAGTGAGTTGCTTGGCGGGAGGGCCTGCGAGCAGTACTTC. It specifies CASSELLGGRACEQYF.